There are a few counts of the clone carrying this TCR beta chain. Time point: pre-treatment sample, taken before nivolumab and TIL therapy. Tumor tissue came from excised metastases, mostly pleural nodules or supraclavicular lymph nodes. Patients then received nivolumab; progressors got lymphodepletion, TIL and IL-2. This was the immunoSEQ v3 assay. Clones were sequenced by immunoSEQ multiplex PCR, and TCRdb holds only the in-frame ones, with some missing. The sample comprises about 100,000 clones, under 70% of which are singletons, and approximately 11% rests with the top ten. With 5 bases clipped from V and 6 bases from J, the junction kept 3 bases outside the gene matches. Germline loops: CDR1 MNHEY, CDR2 SVGAGI. There are 14 residues in the CDR3. The data derive from a study of TIL therapy for anti-PD-1-resistant metastatic lung cancer.

This material consisted of tumor tissue, taken at baseline. V and J are TRBV6-5 and TRBJ1-6, with TRBD1 matching over 8 bases. This clonotype originated in a person aged 25 to 80 with non-small cell lung cancer. Written as DNA, the CDR3 is TGTGCCAGCAGTCGGACAGGGATTAATTCACCCCTCCACTTT. Translating it yields CASSRTGINSPLHF.